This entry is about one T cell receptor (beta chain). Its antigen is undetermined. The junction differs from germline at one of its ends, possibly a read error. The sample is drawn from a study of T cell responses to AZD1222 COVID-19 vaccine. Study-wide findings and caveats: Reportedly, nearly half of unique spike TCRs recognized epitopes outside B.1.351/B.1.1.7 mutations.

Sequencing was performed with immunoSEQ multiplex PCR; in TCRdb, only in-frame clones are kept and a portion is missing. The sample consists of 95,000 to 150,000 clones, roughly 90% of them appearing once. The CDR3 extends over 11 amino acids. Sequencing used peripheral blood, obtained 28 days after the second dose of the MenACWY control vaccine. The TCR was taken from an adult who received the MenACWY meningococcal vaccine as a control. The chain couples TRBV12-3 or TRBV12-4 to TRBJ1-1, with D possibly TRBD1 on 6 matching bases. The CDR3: CASSFRQEKIF. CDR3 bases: TGTGCCAGCAGTTTTCGACAGGAGAAAATCTTT.